The 9 T cell receptor beta chains listed next were all sequenced from one sample in a study of cytomegalovirus exposure and HLA in healthy donors. 60 Vbeta and 13 Jbeta primers were used in PCR. Sequenced by immunoSEQ multiplex PCR; TCRdb stores in-frame clones only, minus some. There are 30,000 to 45,000 clones in the sample, with about 8.9% held by the top ten. The source material was PBMCs. The origin of the receptors is a man aged 40-49 years in good health and CMV-seropositive.

J is TRBJ2-7 and V is TRBV28; D not certain. The germline V gene encodes CDR1 MDHEN and CDR2 SYDVKM. This CDR3 has 12 amino acids. Trimming pared 5 bases from V and 7 bases from J, leaving 12 bases between. The CDR3 spells CASSPSRWEQYF. The CDR3, as DNA: TGTGCCAGCAGTCCTTCTAGGTGGGAGCAGTACTTC.

The gene calls are TRBV6-5 and TRBJ2-7; D may be TRBD2 (6 bases). Trimming pared 6 bases from V and 4 bases from J, leaving 16 bases between. This CDR3 spans 14 amino acids. Germline V gene sequence: CDR1 MNHEY, CDR2 SVGAGI. The DNA for the CDR3 is TGTGCCAGCAGGAGGGAACTAGCAGTATACGAGCAGTACTTC. The encoded protein is CASRRELAVYEQYF.

This chain connects TRBV5-1 to TRBJ2-5; 10 nucleotides agree with TRBD1. The DNA end is more similar to TRBJ2-7, so the J call may be wrong. Germline assignment: CDR1 SGHRS and CDR2 YFSETQ. The CDR3 extends over 15 amino acids. Here the CDR3 DNA reads TGCGCCAGCAGCTTCGGGACAGGGGCAACCTACGAGCAGTACTTC. Protein: CASSFGTGATYEQYF.

The genes are TRBV27 and TRBJ2-1, with TRBD2 identical over 10 bases. This CDR3 has 14 residues. V lost 6 bases to trimming and J lost 8 bases; unmatched junction nucleotides: 7. The germline CDR1 and CDR2 sequences are MNHEY and SMNVEV (reference sequence). In DNA, the CDR3 is TGTGCCAGCAGGGGACTAGCGTCGGGGGATGAGCAGTTCTTC. Translated, it gives CASRGLASGDEQFF.

The chain joins TRBV7-2 to TRBJ2-3, with D possibly matching TRBD1 (6 bases). CDR3 length equals 15 residues. Germline V CDR1 and CDR2: SGHTA, FQGNSA. Trimming removed 5 bases from V and 0 bases from J, with 12 bases in between. Here the CDR3 DNA reads TGTGCCAGCAGCCTCGACAGGCTAAGCACAGATACGCAGTATTTT. As protein: CASSLDRLSTDTQYF.

The J gene is TRBJ1-2, the V gene TRBV6-1; no reliable D call. CDR1 MNHNS and CDR2 SASEGT come from the germline V gene. V gave up 3 bases and J gave up 0 bases, with 11 bases separating them. The CDR3 spans 15 residues. CDR3 region: CASSDAGSANYGYTF. For the CDR3, the DNA is TGTGCCAGCAGTGACGCAGGTTCCGCTAACTATGGCTACACCTTC.

CDR3 coding DNA: TGTGCCAGCAGCTCGCTTAGAGCGGCTCACTACAATGAGCAGTTCTTC. Its translation is CASSSLRAAHYNEQFF. V is TRBV11-3 and J is TRBJ2-1; D might be TRBD2 (5 bases). The CDR3 is made up of 16 amino acids. Germline CDR1 SGHNT, CDR2 YENEEA. V shed 4 bases and J shed 3 bases, with 16 bases lying between them.

The CDR3 DNA reads TGTGCCAGCAGTGACCCGATATCACGGAGATCACCCCTCCACTTT. Protein product: CASSDPISRRSPLHF. The gene calls are TRBV6-4 and TRBJ1-6; D remains ambiguous. CDR3 length: 15 residues. Deletions cut 2 bases from V and 10 bases from J, with 15 bases between. Germline lookup yields CDR1 MRHNA and CDR2 SNTAGT.

This chain uses TRBV5-4 with TRBJ1-2; TRBD1 might be the D (6 bases). Looked up from germline, CDR1 is SGHNT and CDR2 is YYREEE (reference sequence). V lost 4 bases and J lost 3, with 13 bases in between. The CDR3 spans 14 residues. The CDR3, as DNA: TGTGCCAGCAGCACGGGGGGGGGCGACTATGGCTACACCTTC. Encoded protein: CASSTGGGDYGYTF. Combining the CDR3 with reference TRBV5-4 and TRBJ1-2 gives the whole variable domain ETGVTQSPTHLIKTRGQQVTLRCSSQSGHNTVSWYQQALGQGPQFIFQYYREEENGRGNFPPRFSGLQFPNYSSELNVNALELDDSALYLCASSTGGGDYGYTFGSGTRLTVV.